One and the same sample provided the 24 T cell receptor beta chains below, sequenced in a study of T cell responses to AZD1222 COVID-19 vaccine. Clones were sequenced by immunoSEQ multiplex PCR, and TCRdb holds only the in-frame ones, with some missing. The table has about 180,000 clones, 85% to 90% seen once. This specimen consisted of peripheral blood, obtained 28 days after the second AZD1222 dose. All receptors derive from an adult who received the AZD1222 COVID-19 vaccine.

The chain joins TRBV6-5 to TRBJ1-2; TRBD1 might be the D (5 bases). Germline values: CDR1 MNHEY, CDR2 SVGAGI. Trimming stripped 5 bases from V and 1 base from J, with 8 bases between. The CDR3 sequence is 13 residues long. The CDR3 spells CASSKTVNYGYTF. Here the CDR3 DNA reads TGTGCCAGCAGTAAGACAGTTAACTATGGCTACACCTTC.

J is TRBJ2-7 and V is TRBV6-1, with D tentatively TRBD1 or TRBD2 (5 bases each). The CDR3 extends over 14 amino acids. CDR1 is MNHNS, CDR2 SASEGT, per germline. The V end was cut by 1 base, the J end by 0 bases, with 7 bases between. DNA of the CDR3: TGTGCCAGCAGTGAAGGGGACGGCTCCTACGAGCAGTACTTC. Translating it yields CASSEGDGSYEQYF.

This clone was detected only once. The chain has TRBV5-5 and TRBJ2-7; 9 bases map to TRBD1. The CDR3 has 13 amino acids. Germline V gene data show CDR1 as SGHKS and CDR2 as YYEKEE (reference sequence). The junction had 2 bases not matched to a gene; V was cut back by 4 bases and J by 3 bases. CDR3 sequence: CASSRQGVYEQYF. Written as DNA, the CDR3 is TGTGCCAGCAGCCGACAGGGGGTCTACGAGCAGTACTTC.

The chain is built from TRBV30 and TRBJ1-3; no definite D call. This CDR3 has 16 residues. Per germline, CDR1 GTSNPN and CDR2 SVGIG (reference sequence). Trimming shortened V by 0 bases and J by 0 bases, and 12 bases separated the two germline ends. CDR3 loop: CAWSVFLGSSGNTIYF. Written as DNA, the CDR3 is TGTGCCTGGAGTGTATTTCTGGGGAGCTCTGGAAACACCATATATTTT.

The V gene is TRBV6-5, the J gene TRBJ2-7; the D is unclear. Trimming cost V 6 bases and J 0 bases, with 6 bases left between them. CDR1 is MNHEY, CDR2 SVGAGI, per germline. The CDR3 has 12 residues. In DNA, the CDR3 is TGTGCCAGCAGAACAGTCTCCTACGAGCAGTACTTC. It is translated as CASRTVSYEQYF.

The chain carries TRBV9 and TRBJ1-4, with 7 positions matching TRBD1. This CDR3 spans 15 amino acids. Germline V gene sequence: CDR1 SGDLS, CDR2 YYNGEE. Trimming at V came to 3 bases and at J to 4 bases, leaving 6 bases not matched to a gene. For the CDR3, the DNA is TGTGCCAGCAGCGGTCAGGGGGGAAGTAATGAAAAACTGTTTTTT. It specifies CASSGQGGSNEKLFF.

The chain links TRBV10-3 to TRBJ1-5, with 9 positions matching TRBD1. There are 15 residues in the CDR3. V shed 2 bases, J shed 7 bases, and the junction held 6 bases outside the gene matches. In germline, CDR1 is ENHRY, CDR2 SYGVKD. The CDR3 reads CAISEVTGGRQPQHF. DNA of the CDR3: TGTGCCATCAGTGAGGTGACAGGGGGAAGGCAGCCCCAGCATTTT.

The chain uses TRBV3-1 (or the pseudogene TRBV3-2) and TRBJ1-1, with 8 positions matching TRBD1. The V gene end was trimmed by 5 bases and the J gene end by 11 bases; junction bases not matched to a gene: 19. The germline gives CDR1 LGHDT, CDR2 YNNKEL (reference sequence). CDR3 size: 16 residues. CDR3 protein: CASSLHAGTGVIWAFF. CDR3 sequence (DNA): TGTGCCAGCAGCTTACACGCCGGGACAGGAGTGATTTGGGCTTTCTTT.

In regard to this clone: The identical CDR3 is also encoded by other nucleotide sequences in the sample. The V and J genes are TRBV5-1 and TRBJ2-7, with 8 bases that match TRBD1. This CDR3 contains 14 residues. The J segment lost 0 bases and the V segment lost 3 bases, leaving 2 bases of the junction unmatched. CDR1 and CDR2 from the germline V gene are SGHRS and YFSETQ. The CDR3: CASSSGTGSYEQYF. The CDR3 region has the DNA TGCGCCAGCAGCTCCGGGACAGGCTCCTACGAGCAGTACTTC.

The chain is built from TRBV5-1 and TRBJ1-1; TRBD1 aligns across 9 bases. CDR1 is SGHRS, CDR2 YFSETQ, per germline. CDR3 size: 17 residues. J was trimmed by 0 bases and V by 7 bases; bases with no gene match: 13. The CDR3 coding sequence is TGCGCCAGCCCATTACAGGGGGCTCGGCGTTTGAACACTGAAGCTTTCTTT. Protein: CASPLQGARRLNTEAFF.

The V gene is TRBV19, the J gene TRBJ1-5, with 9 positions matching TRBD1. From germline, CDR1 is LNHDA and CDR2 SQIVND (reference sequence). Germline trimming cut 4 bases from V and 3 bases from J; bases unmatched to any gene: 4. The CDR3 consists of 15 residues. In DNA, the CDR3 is TGTGCCAGTAGTAGGGGACAGGGAGACAATCAGCCCCAGCATTTT. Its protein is CASSRGQGDNQPQHF. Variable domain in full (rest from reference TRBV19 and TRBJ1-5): DGGITQSPKYLFRKEGQNVTLSCEQNLNHDAMYWYRQDPGQGLRLIYYSQIVNDFQKGDIAEGYSVSREKKESFPLTVTSAQKNPTAFYLCASSRGQGDNQPQHFGDGTRLSIL.

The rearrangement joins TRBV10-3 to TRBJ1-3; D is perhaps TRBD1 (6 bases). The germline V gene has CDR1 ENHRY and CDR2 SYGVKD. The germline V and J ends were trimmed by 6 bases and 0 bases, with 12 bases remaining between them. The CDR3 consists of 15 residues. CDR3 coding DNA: TGTGCCATCAGGGAAGACAGGAGCTCTGGAAACACCATATATTTT. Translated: CAIREDRSSGNTIYF.

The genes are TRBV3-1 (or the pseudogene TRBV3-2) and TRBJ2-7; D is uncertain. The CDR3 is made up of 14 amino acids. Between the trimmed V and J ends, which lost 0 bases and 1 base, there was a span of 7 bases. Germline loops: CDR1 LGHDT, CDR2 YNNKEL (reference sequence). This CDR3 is CASSQDPKSYEQYF. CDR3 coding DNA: TGTGCCAGCAGCCAAGATCCCAAATCCTACGAGCAGTACTTC.

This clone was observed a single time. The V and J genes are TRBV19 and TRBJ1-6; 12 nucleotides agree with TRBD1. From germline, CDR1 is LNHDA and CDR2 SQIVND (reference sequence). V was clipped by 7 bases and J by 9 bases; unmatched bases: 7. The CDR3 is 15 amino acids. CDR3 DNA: TGTGCCAGTACCCAGGGGACAGGGGGCATTTCACCCCTCCACTTT. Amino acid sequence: CASTQGTGGISPLHF.

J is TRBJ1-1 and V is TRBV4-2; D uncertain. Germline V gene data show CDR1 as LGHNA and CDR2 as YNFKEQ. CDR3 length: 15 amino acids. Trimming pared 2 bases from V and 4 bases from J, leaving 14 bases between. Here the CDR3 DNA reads TGTGCCAGCAGCCAAAGGCCGGGAGAAACCACTGAAGCTTTCTTT. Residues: CASSQRPGETTEAFF.

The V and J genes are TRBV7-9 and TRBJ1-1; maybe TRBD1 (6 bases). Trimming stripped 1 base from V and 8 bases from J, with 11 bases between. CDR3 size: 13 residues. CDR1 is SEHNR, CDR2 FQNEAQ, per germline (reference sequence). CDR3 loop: CASSLVTTGEAFF. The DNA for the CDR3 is TGTGCCAGCAGCTTAGTAACGACAGGAGAAGCTTTCTTT.

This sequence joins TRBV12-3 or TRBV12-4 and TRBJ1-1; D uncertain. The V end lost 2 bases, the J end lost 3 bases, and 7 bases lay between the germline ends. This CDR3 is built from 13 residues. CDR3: CASSLLSDTEAFF. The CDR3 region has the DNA TGTGCCAGCAGTTTATTATCGGACACTGAAGCTTTCTTT.

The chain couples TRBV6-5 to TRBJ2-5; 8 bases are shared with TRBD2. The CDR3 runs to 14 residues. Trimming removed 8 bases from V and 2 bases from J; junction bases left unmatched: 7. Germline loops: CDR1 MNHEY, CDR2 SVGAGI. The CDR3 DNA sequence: TGTGCCAGCGGACCCGGGGGGGGTCAAGAGACCCAGTACTTC. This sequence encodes CASGPGGGQETQYF.

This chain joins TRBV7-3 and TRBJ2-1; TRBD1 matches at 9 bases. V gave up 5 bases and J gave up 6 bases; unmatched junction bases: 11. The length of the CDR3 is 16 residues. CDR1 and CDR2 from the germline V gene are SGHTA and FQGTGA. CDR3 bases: TGTGCCAGCAGCGCTCCGGGACAGGGCTTACTCAATGAGCAGTTCTTC. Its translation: CASSAPGQGLLNEQFF.

The CDR3 spells CASSFLRTDTQYF. CDR3 nucleotides: TGTGCCAGCAGCTTTTTGCGCACAGATACGCAGTATTTT. The V gene is TRBV5-5, the J gene TRBJ2-3; unclear D gene. The CDR3 spans 13 residues. V was clipped by 2 bases and J by 1 base, with 5 bases between them. CDR1 SGHKS and CDR2 YYEKEE come from the germline V gene (reference sequence).

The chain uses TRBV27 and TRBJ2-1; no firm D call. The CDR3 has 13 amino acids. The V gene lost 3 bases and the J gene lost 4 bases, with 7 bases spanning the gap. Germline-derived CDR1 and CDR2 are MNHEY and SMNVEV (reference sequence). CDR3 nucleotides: TGTGCCAGCAGTTTTGGCTGGTACAATGAGCAGTTCTTC. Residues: CASSFGWYNEQFF.

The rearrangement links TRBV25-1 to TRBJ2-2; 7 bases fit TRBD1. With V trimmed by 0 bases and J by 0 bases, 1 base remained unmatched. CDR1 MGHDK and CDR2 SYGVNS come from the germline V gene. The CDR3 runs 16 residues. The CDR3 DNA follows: TGTGCCAGCAGTGAATATGGGACAGCGAACACCGGGGAGCTGTTTTTT. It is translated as CASSEYGTANTGELFF.

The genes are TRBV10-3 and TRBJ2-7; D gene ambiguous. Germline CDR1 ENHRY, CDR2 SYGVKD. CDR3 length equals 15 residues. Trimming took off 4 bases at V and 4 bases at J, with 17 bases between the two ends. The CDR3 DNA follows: TGTGCCATCAGTGGCTACCGAGGCATCCGATACGAGCAGTACTTC. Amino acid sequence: CAISGYRGIRYEQYF.

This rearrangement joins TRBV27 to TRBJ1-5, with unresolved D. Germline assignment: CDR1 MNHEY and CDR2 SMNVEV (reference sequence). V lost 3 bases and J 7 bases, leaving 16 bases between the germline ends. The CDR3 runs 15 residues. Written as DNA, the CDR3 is TGTGCCAGCAGTTTCCTGGCCCCTTCACCGCAGCCCCAGCATTTT. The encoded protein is CASSFLAPSPQPQHF.